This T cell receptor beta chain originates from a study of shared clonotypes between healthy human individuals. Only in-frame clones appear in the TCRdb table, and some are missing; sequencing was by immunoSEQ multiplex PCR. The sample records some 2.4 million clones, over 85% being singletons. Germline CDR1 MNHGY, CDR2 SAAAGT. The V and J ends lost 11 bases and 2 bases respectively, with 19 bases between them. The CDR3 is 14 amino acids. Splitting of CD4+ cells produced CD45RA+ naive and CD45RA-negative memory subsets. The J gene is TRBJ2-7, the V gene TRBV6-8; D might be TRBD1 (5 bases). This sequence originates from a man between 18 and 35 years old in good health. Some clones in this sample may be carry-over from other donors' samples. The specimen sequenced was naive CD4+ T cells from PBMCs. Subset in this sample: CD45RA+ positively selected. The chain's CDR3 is CAAGWACQPYEQYF. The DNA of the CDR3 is TGTGCCGCAGGGTGGGCATGTCAGCCCTACGAGCAGTACTTC.